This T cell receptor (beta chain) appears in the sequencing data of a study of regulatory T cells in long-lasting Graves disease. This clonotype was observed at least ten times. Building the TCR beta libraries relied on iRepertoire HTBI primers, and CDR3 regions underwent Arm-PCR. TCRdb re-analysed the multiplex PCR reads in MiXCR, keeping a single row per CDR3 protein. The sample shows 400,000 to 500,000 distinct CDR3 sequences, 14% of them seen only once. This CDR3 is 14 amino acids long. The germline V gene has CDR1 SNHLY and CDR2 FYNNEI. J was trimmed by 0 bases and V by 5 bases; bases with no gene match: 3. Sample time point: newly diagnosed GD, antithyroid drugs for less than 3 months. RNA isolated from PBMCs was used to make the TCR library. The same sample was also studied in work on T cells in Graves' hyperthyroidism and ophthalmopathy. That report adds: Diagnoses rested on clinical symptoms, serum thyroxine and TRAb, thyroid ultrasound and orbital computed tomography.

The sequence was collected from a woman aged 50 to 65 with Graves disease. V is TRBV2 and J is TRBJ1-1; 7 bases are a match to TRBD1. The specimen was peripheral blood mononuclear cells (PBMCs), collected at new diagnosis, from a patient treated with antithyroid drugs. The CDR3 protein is CASSNQGVNTEAFF. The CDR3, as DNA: TGTGCCAGCAGTAACCAGGGGGTGAACACTGAAGCTTTCTTT.